This T cell receptor beta chain was recorded in a study of regulatory T cells in long-lasting Graves disease. Sample time point: newly diagnosed GD, antithyroid drugs for less than 3 months. PBMC RNA served as the TCR library source. The authors drew 9 to 10 milliliters of peripheral blood into EDTA tubes. V was shortened by 5 bases and J by 0 bases, with 11 bases between the two germline ends. This CDR3 is 15 amino acids long. The germline gives CDR1 SGHAT, CDR2 FQNNGV. This clonotype was seen repeatedly, ten times or more. Researchers made TCR beta libraries by using iRepertoire HTBI primers and running Arm-PCR on CDR3 regions. TCRdb ran MiXCR on the multiplex PCR reads and lists one entry per CDR3 protein. The table shows approximately 480,000 distinct CDR3 sequences, with roughly 16% occurring only once. These sequences were also reported in another study, on T cells in Graves' hyperthyroidism and ophthalmopathy. This second study says: Carried out on the TCR CDR3, a first-round RT-PCR used the HTBI primer set.

This rearrangement joins TRBV11-2 to TRBJ2-1; D unresolved. This material consisted of peripheral blood mononuclear cells (PBMCs), taken at new diagnosis, from a patient treated with antithyroid drugs. The receptor comes from a man between 35 and 55 years old with Graves disease. CDR3 DNA sequence: TGTGCCAGCAGCCCCAGCGTTAGCTCCTACAATGAGCAGTTCTTC. Amino acids: CASSPSVSSYNEQFF.